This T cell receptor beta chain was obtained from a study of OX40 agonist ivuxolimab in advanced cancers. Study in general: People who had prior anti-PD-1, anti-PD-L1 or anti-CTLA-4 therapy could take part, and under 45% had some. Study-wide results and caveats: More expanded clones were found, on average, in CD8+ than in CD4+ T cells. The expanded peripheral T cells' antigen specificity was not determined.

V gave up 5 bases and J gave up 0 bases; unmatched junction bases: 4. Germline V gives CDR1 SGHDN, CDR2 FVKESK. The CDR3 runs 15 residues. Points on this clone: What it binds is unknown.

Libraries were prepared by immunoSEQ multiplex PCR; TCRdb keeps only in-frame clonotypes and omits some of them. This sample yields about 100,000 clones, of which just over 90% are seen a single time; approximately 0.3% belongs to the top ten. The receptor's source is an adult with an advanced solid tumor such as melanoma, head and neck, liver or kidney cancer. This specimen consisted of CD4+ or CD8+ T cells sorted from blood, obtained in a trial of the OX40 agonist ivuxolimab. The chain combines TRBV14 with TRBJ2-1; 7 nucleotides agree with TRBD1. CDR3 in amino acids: CASSFRDSSYNEQFF. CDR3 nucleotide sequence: TGTGCCAGCAGCTTCCGGGACAGCTCCTACAATGAGCAGTTCTTC. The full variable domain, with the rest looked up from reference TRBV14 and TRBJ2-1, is EAGVTQFPSHSVIEKGQTVTLRCDPISGHDNLYWYRRVMGKEIKFLLHFVKESKQDESGMPNNRFLAERTGGTYSTLKVQPAELEDSGVYFCASSFRDSSYNEQFFGPGTRLTVL.